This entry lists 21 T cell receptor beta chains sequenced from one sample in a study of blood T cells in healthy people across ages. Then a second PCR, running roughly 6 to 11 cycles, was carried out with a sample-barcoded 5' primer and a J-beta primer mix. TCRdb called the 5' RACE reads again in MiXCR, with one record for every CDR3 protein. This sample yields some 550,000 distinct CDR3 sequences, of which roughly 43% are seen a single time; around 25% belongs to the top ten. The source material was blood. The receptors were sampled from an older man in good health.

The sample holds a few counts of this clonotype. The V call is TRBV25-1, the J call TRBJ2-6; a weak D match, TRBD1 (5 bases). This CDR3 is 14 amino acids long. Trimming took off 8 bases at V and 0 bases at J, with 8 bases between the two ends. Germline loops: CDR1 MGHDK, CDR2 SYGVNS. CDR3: CASWGDSGANVLTF. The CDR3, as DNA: TGTGCCAGCTGGGGCGACTCTGGGGCCAACGTCCTGACTTTC. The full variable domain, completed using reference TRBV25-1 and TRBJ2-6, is EADIYQTPRYLVIGTGKKITLECSQTMGHDKMYWYQQDPGMELHLIHYSYGVNSTEKGDLSSESTVSRIRTEHFPLTLESARPSHTSQYLCASWGDSGANVLTFGAGSRLTVL.

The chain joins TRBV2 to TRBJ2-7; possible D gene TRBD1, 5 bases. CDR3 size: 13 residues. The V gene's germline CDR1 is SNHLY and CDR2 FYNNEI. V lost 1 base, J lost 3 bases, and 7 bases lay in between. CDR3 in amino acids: CASSEGTLYEQYF. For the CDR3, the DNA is TGTGCCAGCAGTGAAGGGACACTCTACGAGCAGTACTTC.

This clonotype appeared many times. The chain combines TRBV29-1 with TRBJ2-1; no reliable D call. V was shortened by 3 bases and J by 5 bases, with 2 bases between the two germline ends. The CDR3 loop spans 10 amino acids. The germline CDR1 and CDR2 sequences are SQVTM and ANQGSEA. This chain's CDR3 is CSVDHNEQFF. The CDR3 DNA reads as TGCAGCGTTGACCACAATGAGCAGTTCTTC.

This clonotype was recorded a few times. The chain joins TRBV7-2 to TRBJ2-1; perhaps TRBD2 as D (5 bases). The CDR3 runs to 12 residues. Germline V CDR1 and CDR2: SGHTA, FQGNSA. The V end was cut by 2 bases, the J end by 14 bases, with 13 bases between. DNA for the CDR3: TGTGCCAGCAGCTTATACGCGGGCCGGGAGTTCTTC. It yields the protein CASSLYAGREFF.

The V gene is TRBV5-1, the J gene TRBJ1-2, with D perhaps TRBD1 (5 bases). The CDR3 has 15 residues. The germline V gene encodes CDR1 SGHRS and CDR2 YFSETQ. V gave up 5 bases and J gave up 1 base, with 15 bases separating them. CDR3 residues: CASSRDGEINYGYTF. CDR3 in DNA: TGCGCCAGCAGTAGGGACGGGGAAATTAACTATGGCTACACCTTC.

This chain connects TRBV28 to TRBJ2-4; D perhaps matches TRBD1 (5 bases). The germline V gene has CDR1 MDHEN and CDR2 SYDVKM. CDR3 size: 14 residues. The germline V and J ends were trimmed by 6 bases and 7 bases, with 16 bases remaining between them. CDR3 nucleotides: TGTGCCAGCAGACTTCAGGGTCCTCGTAACATTCAGTACTTC. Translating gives CASRLQGPRNIQYF.

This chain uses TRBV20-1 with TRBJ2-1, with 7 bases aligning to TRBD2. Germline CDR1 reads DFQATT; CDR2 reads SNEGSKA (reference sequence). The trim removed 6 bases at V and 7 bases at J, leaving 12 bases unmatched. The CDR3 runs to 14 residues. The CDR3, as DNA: TGCAGTGCCGGCCGGGCGGGAGATGGTAATGAGCAGTTCTTC. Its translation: CSAGRAGDGNEQFF.

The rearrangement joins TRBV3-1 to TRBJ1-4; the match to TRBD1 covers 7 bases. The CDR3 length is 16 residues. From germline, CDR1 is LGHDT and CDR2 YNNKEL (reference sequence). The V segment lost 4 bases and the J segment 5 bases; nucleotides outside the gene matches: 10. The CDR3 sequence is CASSPRGTASNEKLFF. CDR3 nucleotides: TGTGCCAGCAGCCCACGCGGGACAGCCTCGAATGAAAAACTGTTTTTT.

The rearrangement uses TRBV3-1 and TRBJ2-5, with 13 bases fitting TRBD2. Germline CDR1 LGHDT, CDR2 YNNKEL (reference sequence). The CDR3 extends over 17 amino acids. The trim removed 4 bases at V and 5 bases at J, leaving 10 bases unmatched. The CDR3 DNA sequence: TGTGCCAGCAGCCCTTTGACTAGCGGGGGGCCAGGGGAGACCCAGTACTTC. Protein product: CASSPLTSGGPGETQYF.

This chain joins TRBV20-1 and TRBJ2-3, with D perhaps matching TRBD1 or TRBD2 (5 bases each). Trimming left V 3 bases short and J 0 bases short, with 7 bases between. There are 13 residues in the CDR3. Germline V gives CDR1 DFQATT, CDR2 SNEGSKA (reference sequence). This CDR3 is CSASGDSTDTQYF. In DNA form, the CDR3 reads TGCAGTGCTAGTGGGGACAGCACAGATACGCAGTATTTT.

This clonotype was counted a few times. The CDR3 region has the DNA TGCGCCAGCAGCTTGCGAAGACAGGGGGGTTATGCGACTGAAGCTTTCTTT. Its translation: CASSLRRQGGYATEAFF. The V gene is TRBV5-1, the J gene TRBJ1-1; 9 bases are shared with TRBD1. This CDR3 region has 17 residues. Looked up from germline, CDR1 is SGHRS and CDR2 is YFSETQ. Trimming removed 1 base from V and 5 bases from J; junction bases left unmatched: 12.

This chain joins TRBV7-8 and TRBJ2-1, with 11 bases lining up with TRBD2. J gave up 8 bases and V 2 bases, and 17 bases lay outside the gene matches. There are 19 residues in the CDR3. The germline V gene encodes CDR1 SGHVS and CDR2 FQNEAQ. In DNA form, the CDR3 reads TGTGCCAGCAGCTTAAAGTCGGGGACTAGCGGAGTTCTTATCCATGAGCAGTTCTTC. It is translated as CASSLKSGTSGVLIHEQFF.

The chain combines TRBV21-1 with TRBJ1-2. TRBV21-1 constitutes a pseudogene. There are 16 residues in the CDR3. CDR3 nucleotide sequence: TGTGCCAGCAGCTTCGCGGGCGGGGACTTCAACTATGGCTACACCTTC. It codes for CASSFAGGDFNYGYTF.

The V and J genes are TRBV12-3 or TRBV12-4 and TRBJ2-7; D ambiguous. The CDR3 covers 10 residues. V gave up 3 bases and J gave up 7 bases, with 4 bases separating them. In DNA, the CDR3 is TGTGCCAGCAGTTTTAATGAGCAGTACTTC. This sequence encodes CASSFNEQYF.

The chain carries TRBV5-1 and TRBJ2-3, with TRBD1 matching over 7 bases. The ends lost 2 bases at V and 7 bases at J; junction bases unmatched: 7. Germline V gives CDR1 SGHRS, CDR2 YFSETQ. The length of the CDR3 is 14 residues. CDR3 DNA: TGCGCCAGCAGCTTAACGGGACAGCAAAATACGCAGTATTTT. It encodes CASSLTGQQNTQYF. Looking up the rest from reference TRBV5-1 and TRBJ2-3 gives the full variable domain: KAGVTQTPRYLIKTRGQQVTLSCSPISGHRSVSWYQQTPGQGLQFLFEYFSETQRNKGNFPGRFSGRQFSNSRSEMNVSTLELGDSALYLCASSLTGQQNTQYFGPGTRLTVL.

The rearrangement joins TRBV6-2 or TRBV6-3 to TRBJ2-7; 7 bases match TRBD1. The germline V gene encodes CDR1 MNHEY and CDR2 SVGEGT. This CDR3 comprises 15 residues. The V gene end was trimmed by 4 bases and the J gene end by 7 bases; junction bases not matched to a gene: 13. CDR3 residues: CASSSPDRADNEQYF. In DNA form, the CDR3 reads TGTGCCAGCAGTTCCCCCGACAGGGCTGACAATGAGCAGTACTTC.

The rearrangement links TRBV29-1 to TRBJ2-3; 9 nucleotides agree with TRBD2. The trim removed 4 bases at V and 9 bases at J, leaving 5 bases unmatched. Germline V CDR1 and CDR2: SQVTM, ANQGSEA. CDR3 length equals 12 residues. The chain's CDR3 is CSVGTSVETQYF. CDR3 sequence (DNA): TGCAGCGTTGGGACTAGCGTAGAGACGCAGTATTTT.

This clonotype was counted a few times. As DNA, the CDR3 is TGTGCCAGCAGCGCCTATCCCGGGAGGGCGCAGTATTTT. The encoded protein is CASSAYPGRAQYF. The V call is TRBV7-3, the J call TRBJ2-3; 8 bases are shared with TRBD2. This CDR3 is 13 amino acids long. The junction had 8 bases not matched to a gene; V was cut back by 5 bases and J by 10 bases. Germline V CDR1 and CDR2: SGHTA, FQGTGA. The full variable domain, its missing parts supplied by reference TRBV7-3 and TRBJ2-3, is GAGVSQTPSNKVTEKGKYVELRCDPISGHTALYWYRQSLGQGPEFLIYFQGTGAADDSGLPNDRFFAVRPEGSVSTLKIQRTERGDSAVYLCASSAYPGRAQYFGPGTRLTVL.

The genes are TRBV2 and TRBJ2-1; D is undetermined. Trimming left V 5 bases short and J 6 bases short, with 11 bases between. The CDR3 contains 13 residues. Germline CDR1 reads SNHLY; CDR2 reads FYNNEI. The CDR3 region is CASSPQAVNEQFF. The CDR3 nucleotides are TGTGCCAGCAGTCCCCAGGCGGTCAATGAGCAGTTCTTC. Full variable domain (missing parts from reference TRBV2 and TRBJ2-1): EPEVTQTPSHQVTQMGQEVILRCVPISNHLYFYWYRQILGQKVEFLVSFYNNEISEKSEIFDDQFSVERPDGSNFTLKIRSTKLEDSAMYFCASSPQAVNEQFFGPGTRLTVL.

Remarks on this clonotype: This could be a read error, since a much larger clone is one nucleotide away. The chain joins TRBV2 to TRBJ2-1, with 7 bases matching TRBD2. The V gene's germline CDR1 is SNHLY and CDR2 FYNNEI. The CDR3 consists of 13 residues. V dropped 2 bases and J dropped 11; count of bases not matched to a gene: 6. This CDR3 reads CASSEFAGVQQFF. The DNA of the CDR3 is TGTGCCAGCAGTGAATTCGCGGGAGTGCAGCAGTTCTTC.

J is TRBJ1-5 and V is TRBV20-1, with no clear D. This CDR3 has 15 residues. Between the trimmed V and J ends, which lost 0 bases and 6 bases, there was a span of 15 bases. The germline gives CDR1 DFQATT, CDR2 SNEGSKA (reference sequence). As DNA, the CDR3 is TGCAGTGCTAGAGATCCCCTGCCAGGCGGTCAGCCCCAGCATTTT. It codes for CSARDPLPGGQPQHF.